The next 30 T cell receptor beta chains were all read from a single sample in a study of T cells after yellow fever vaccination. TCRdb used MiXCR to reprocess the 5' RACE reads, holding one entry per CDR3 protein. This table has a few hundred thousand distinct CDR3 sequences, 3.6% appearing once. The material sequenced was PBMCs, taken 15 days after the yellow fever booster vaccination. Receptor source: a man in his late teens or twenties who received the YFV17D yellow fever vaccine.

This clonotype has at least ten counts. This chain joins TRBV5-1 and TRBJ1-6; 8 bases agree with TRBD1. Germline CDR1 and CDR2: SGHRS and YFSETQ. The CDR3 totals 16 residues. V was pared by 4 bases and J by 9 bases, with 12 bases of the junction left unmatched. CDR3 loop: CASSTSTGDGASPLHF. The CDR3 region has the DNA TGCGCCAGCAGCACCTCGACAGGGGACGGCGCTTCACCCCTCCACTTT. The variable domain in full, completed from reference TRBV5-1 and TRBJ1-6, reads KAGVTQTPRYLIKTRGQQVTLSCSPISGHRSVSWYQQTPGQGLQFLFEYFSETQRNKGNFPGRFSGRQFSNSRSEMNVSTLELGDSALYLCASSTSTGDGASPLHFGNGTRLTVT.

The V call is TRBV7-3, the J call TRBJ2-1, with D possibly TRBD2 on 5 matching bases. This CDR3 is built from 14 residues. V lost 5 bases and J 9 bases, leaving 17 bases between the germline ends. CDR1 is SGHTA and CDR2 is FQGTGA in the germline V gene. CDR3 loop: CASSPGEARGEQFF. In DNA form, the CDR3 reads TGTGCCAGCAGCCCCGGGGAAGCTCGGGGTGAGCAGTTCTTC.

This clonotype was found many times. The rearrangement links TRBV5-1 to TRBJ2-3; 10 bases are shared with TRBD2. The CDR3 contains 15 residues. Germline CDR1 reads SGHRS; CDR2 reads YFSETQ. V shed 5 bases, J shed 2 bases, and the junction held 5 bases outside the gene matches. This CDR3 is CASRLSGGPTDTQYF. The CDR3 nucleotides are TGCGCCAGCAGGCTTAGCGGGGGGCCCACAGATACGCAGTATTTT.

This clonotype was recorded many times. The chain carries TRBV5-1 and TRBJ2-3, with TRBD2 identical over 12 bases. The CDR3 is 18 residues long. Germline CDR1 reads SGHRS; CDR2 reads YFSETQ. J gave up 2 bases and V 0 bases, and 7 bases lay outside the gene matches. DNA of the CDR3: TGCGCCAGCAGCTTGGTTCTCCTAGCGGGGGGGACCACAGATACGCAGTATTTT. Protein: CASSLVLLAGGTTDTQYF.

This clonotype was picked up many times. This chain links TRBV7-2 with TRBJ2-1; unclear D gene. The CDR3 contains 18 residues. Germline V gene lookup returns CDR1 SGHTA and CDR2 FQGNSA. Trimming stripped 5 bases from V and 0 bases from J, with 20 bases between. CDR3 coding DNA: TGTGCCAGCAGCCTCCCTGAACATCCCAGAAGCTCCTACAATGAGCAGTTCTTC. Its protein is CASSLPEHPRSSYNEQFF.

This clonotype was found many times. The genes are TRBV6-6 and TRBJ1-6; D unclear. Between the trimmed V and J ends, which lost 2 bases and 9 bases, there was a span of 5 bases. CDR1 is MNHNY and CDR2 is SVGAGI in the germline V gene (reference sequence). The CDR3 is made up of 12 amino acids. CDR3 DNA: TGTGCCAGCAGTTACGAGCGTTCACCCCTCCACTTT. Its translation: CASSYERSPLHF.

This clonotype showed up many times. The rearrangement links TRBV20-1 to TRBJ1-5; tentatively, D is TRBD1 (5 bases). From germline, CDR1 is DFQATT and CDR2 SNEGSKA (reference sequence). The CDR3 is made up of 15 amino acids. The germline V and J ends were trimmed by 0 bases and 6 bases, with 15 bases remaining between them. The CDR3 DNA reads TGCAGTGCTAGAGATCAGAGGGGAAGGGGTCAGCCCCAGCATTTT. The encoded protein is CSARDQRGRGQPQHF.

This chain joins TRBV5-1 and TRBJ2-5, with 10 bases fitting TRBD2. Germline CDR1 and CDR2: SGHRS and YFSETQ. J was trimmed by 5 bases and V by 1 base; bases with no gene match: 8. The CDR3 length is 16 residues. This CDR3 is CASSLRLAGVWETQYF. For the CDR3, the DNA is TGCGCCAGCAGCTTGAGGCTAGCGGGGGTTTGGGAGACCCAGTACTTC.

The table lists this clonotype with many counts. The chain combines TRBV7-2 with TRBJ2-1; 7 bases fit TRBD1. CDR3 length: 15 amino acids. With V trimmed by 4 bases and J by 6 bases, 9 bases remained unmatched. Germline lookup yields CDR1 SGHTA and CDR2 FQGNSA. The CDR3 sequence: CASSSTSDRANEQFF. CDR3 nucleotides: TGTGCCAGCAGCTCAACCTCAGACAGGGCCAATGAGCAGTTCTTC.

This clonotype was recorded many times. This chain links TRBV6-5 with TRBJ1-4; TRBD1 is a possible D gene (5 bases). The CDR3 loop spans 15 amino acids. Looked up from germline, CDR1 is MNHEY and CDR2 is SVGAGI. Trimming stripped 4 bases from V and 8 bases from J, with 17 bases between. CDR3 protein: CASSLQVPPAEKLFF. In DNA form, the CDR3 reads TGTGCCAGCAGTTTACAGGTTCCACCCGCAGAAAAACTGTTTTTT.

This clonotype was seen repeatedly, ten times or more. The chain recombines TRBV3-1 with TRBJ2-2; 9 bases agree with TRBD1. V lost 2 bases to trimming and J lost 6 bases; unmatched junction nucleotides: 4. This CDR3 contains 15 residues. In germline, CDR1 is LGHDT, CDR2 YNNKEL (reference sequence). The CDR3 coding sequence is TGTGCCAGCAGCCAACCGGGACAGGGAGCCGGGGAGCTGTTTTTT. This codes for CASSQPGQGAGELFF.

This clonotype was seen at least ten times. The J gene is TRBJ1-1, the V gene TRBV10-3; possible D gene TRBD1, 6 bases. The CDR3 length is 15 residues. Trimming removed 4 bases from V and 2 bases from J, with 14 bases in between. Germline assignment: CDR1 ENHRY and CDR2 SYGVKD. The CDR3 region has the DNA TGTGCCATCAGTGCAGGGGTCAGGGGTAACACTGAAGCTTTCTTT. This translates into CAISAGVRGNTEAFF.

This clonotype was counted ten times or more. V gene TRBV12-3 or TRBV12-4 combines with J gene TRBJ1-6, with 7 bases fitting TRBD1. There are 15 residues in the CDR3. V lost 6 bases and J lost 4; bases outside the gene matches: 6. The CDR3 DNA reads as TGTGCCAGCAGCAACGACAGGGATTATAATTCACCCCTCCACTTT. This gives the protein CASSNDRDYNSPLHF.

This clonotype was seen a few times. This sequence joins TRBV29-1 and TRBJ2-2, with TRBD1 as a possible D gene (6 bases). The CDR3 sequence is 13 residues long. Deletions cut 5 bases from V and 6 bases from J, with 13 bases between. Germline-derived CDR1 and CDR2 are SQVTM and ANQGSEA. CDR3 in amino acids: CSVTGKVPGELFF. CDR3 nucleotides: TGCAGCGTTACAGGGAAGGTCCCCGGGGAGCTGTTTTTT.

This clonotype was seen a handful of times. The chain is built from TRBV9 and TRBJ2-5; 9 bases match TRBD2. The CDR3 runs to 15 residues. The V gene's germline CDR1 is SGDLS and CDR2 YYNGEE. V was pared by 4 bases and J by 2 bases, with 6 bases of the junction left unmatched. In DNA, the CDR3 is TGTGCCAGCAGCTCCGAAGCGGGGGGTCAAGAGACCCAGTACTTC. It yields the protein CASSSEAGGQETQYF.

This clonotype was counted ten times or more. The chain links TRBV7-6 to TRBJ2-3, with 13 bases identical to TRBD2. This CDR3 is 15 amino acids long. The germline V gene has CDR1 SGHVS and CDR2 FNYEAQ. V lost 4 bases, J lost 5 bases, and 3 bases stayed unmatched. CDR3 protein: CASSSWTSGGDTQYF. The CDR3 DNA reads as TGTGCCAGCAGCTCCTGGACTAGCGGGGGAGATACGCAGTATTTT.

In this sample, this clonotype turned up many times. The genes are TRBV27 and TRBJ2-7; D remains ambiguous. The CDR3 has 14 residues. Trimming took off 3 bases at V and 7 bases at J, with 16 bases between the two ends. CDR1 and CDR2 from the germline V gene are MNHEY and SMNVEV (reference sequence). In DNA, the CDR3 is TGTGCCAGCAGTTTCATAGGGTTCCAACGGGAGCAGTACTTC. Encoded protein: CASSFIGFQREQYF.

This clonotype showed up many times. The DNA of the CDR3 is TGTGCCAGCAGCTTAAGCAGGAACACCGGGGAGCTGTTTTTT. Residues: CASSLSRNTGELFF. The chain employs TRBV7-3 and TRBJ2-2; D ambiguous. Trimming pared 1 base from V and 1 base from J, leaving 4 bases between. The germline CDR1 and CDR2 sequences are SGHTA and FQGTGA. The CDR3 extends over 14 amino acids.

This clonotype was recorded many times. The chain uses TRBV21-1 and TRBJ1-5; the table assigns TRBD1, which was not confirmed against the DNA. TRBV21-1 is reported as a pseudogene. The CDR3 consists of 17 residues. The CDR3 region is CASSKGTDPYSNQPQHF. For the CDR3, the DNA is TGTGCCAGCAGCAAAGGGACAGATCCTTATAGCAATCAGCCCCAGCATTTT.

This clonotype has a count of ten or more. This rearrangement joins TRBV7-2 to TRBJ2-4, with D perhaps matching TRBD1 (6 bases). V gave up 4 bases and J gave up 0 bases, with 10 bases separating them. Looked up from germline, CDR1 is SGHTA and CDR2 is FQGNSA. The CDR3 is 15 amino acids. The CDR3 sequence: CASSYQGRAKNIQYF. The DNA for the CDR3 is TGTGCCAGCAGCTACCAGGGGAGAGCCAAAAACATTCAGTACTTC.

This clonotype showed up many times. This sequence joins TRBV20-1 and TRBJ2-5; D is tentatively TRBD1 or TRBD2 (5 bases each). This CDR3 region has 14 residues. The germline V and J ends were trimmed by 6 bases and 4 bases, with 18 bases remaining between them. Germline V gene lookup returns CDR1 DFQATT and CDR2 SNEGSKA (reference sequence). The CDR3 protein is CSAYPGPGGETQYF. CDR3 bases: TGCAGTGCCTATCCGGGTCCTGGGGGAGAGACCCAGTACTTC.

At least ten counts were recorded for this clonotype. The chain carries TRBV18 and TRBJ2-3; D is uncertain. Trimming removed 0 bases from V and 2 bases from J, with 9 bases in between. The germline CDR1 and CDR2 sequences are KGHSH and LQKENI. This CDR3 comprises 15 residues. In DNA form, the CDR3 reads TGTGCCAGCTCACCACCGGGATCGGCCACAGATACGCAGTATTTT. Protein: CASSPPGSATDTQYF.

This clonotype came up many times. The V call is TRBV18, the J call TRBJ1-1; D uncertain. The CDR3 sequence is 15 residues long. In germline, CDR1 is KGHSH, CDR2 LQKENI. The V and J ends lost 0 bases and 2 bases respectively, with 10 bases between them. The CDR3: CASSPPSGVNTEAFF. The CDR3 bases are TGTGCCAGCTCACCACCGTCAGGTGTCAACACTGAAGCTTTCTTT.

This clonotype was observed at least ten times. The rearrangement joins TRBV11-2 to TRBJ2-7; D might be TRBD2 (7 bases). CDR3 length: 15 amino acids. Germline V gene data show CDR1 as SGHAT and CDR2 as FQNNGV. The germline V and J ends were trimmed by 1 base and 3 bases, with 13 bases remaining between them. The CDR3 DNA sequence: TGTGCCAGCAGCTTAGTCGCGGGGGCATTCTACGAGCAGTACGTC. Translating it yields CASSLVAGAFYEQYV.

This clonotype was recorded at least ten times. In DNA form, the CDR3 reads TGTGCCACCAGTGATTCCCCAGGGGAAACGCAGTTCTTC. The encoded protein is CATSDSPGETQFF. The chain joins TRBV24-1 to TRBJ2-1, with D possibly being TRBD1 (6 bases). The germline V gene has CDR1 KGHDR and CDR2 SFDVKD. The CDR3 loop spans 13 amino acids. V was clipped by 2 bases and J by 12 bases, with 13 bases between them.

The table lists this clonotype with many counts. The gene calls are TRBV7-2 and TRBJ2-7; the match to TRBD2 covers 13 bases. The CDR3 totals 15 residues. Per germline, CDR1 SGHTA and CDR2 FQGNSA. V shed 5 bases, J shed 5 bases, and the junction held 6 bases outside the gene matches. CDR3 coding DNA: TGTGCCAGCAGCACGACTAGCGGGGGGTCCCACGAGCAGTACTTC. Translating it yields CASSTTSGGSHEQYF.

This clonotype was observed many times. The genes are TRBV5-1 and TRBJ2-7; D is unclear. From germline, CDR1 is SGHRS and CDR2 YFSETQ. Trimming took off 0 bases at V and 0 bases at J, with 10 bases between the two ends. This CDR3 has 15 residues. CDR3 coding DNA: TGCGCCAGCAGCTTGGGGACGGCGAGCTCCTACGAGCAGTACGTC. This gives the protein CASSLGTASSYEQYV.

The chain links TRBV27 to TRBJ1-2; D is perhaps TRBD1 (6 bases). V dropped 5 bases and J dropped 10 bases, with 23 bases sitting between them. CDR3 size: 15 residues. CDR1 is MNHEY, CDR2 SMNVEV, per germline (reference sequence). Written as DNA, the CDR3 is TGTGCCAGCAGTCTAGAATGGGGGACACATAGTGTCTACACCTTC. Translating gives CASSLEWGTHSVYTF.

This clonotype has ten or more counts. The chain combines TRBV7-2 with TRBJ2-3, with 10 bases aligning to TRBD2. The ends lost 5 bases at V and 5 bases at J; junction bases unmatched: 7. The CDR3 has 15 amino acids. Germline V gives CDR1 SGHTA, CDR2 FQGNSA. CDR3 sequence (DNA): TGTGCCAGCAGCGTACTAGCGGGGAGCCTAGATACGCAGTATTTT. It yields the protein CASSVLAGSLDTQYF.

The table lists this clonotype with many counts. The chain couples TRBV19 to TRBJ1-2; D unresolved. This CDR3 has 15 residues. V dropped 3 bases and J dropped 6 bases, with 17 bases sitting between them. CDR1 LNHDA and CDR2 SQIVND come from the germline V gene (reference sequence). This CDR3 reads CASSIIGIEDDGYTF. CDR3 nucleotides: TGTGCCAGTAGTATTATAGGTATCGAAGACGATGGCTACACCTTC.